The 14 T cell receptor beta chains below were found in one sample sequenced in a study of T cells in localized non-small cell lung cancer. This table comes from immunoSEQ multiplex PCR, and its TCRdb copy is limited to in-frame clones, with some not included. The sample records about 59,000 clones, about 87% being singletons. The material sequenced was peripheral blood, taken before any cancer treatment. These receptors all come from a man aged 40 to 70 with stage I squamous cell lung carcinoma.

The V gene is TRBV15, the J gene TRBJ2-5, with D maybe TRBD2 (5 bases). Germline CDR1 reads LNHNV; CDR2 reads YYDKDF (reference sequence). The CDR3 is 16 amino acids. V lost 2 bases and J lost 4, with 17 bases in between. CDR3 region: CATSRTGIAVGETQYF. The CDR3 nucleotides are TGTGCCACCAGCAGAACGGGAATCGCAGTCGGAGAGACCCAGTACTTC.

The rearrangement joins TRBV10-1 to TRBJ2-3, with 8 bases aligning to TRBD2. V lost 6 bases and J lost 0; bases outside the gene matches: 2. Germline assignment: CDR1 WNHNN and CDR2 SYGVQD (reference sequence). The CDR3 has 14 amino acids. CDR3 amino acids: CASSGLASTDTQYF. The CDR3 coding sequence is TGCGCCAGCAGCGGACTAGCTAGCACAGATACGCAGTATTTT.

This clone was counted between two and nine times. The chain recombines TRBV7-2 with TRBJ2-5; 9 nucleotides line up with TRBD1. Germline V gene sequence: CDR1 SGHTA, CDR2 FQGNSA. The V gene end was trimmed by 4 bases and the J gene end by 2 bases; junction bases not matched to a gene: 2. CDR3 length equals 14 residues. The CDR3 loop is CASSSTGGQETQYF. The CDR3, as DNA: TGTGCCAGCAGCTCGACAGGGGGTCAAGAGACCCAGTACTTC. The full variable domain, with the rest looked up from reference TRBV7-2 and TRBJ2-5, is GAGVSQSPSNKVTEKGKDVELRCDPISGHTALYWYRQSLGQGLEFLIYFQGNSAPDKSGLPSDRFSAERTGGSVSTLTIQRTQQEDSAVYLCASSSTGGQETQYFGPGTRLLVL.

In nucleotides, the CDR3 is TGTGCCAGCAGCATTTCGGCAGGGCAGGGTAGTGAGACCCAGTACTTC. Its protein product is CASSISAGQGSETQYF. The chain recombines TRBV7-2 with TRBJ2-5; maybe TRBD1 (5 bases). The CDR3 spans 16 residues. V was cut by 5 bases and J by 5 bases, with 21 bases left in between. CDR1 and CDR2 (germline): SGHTA, FQGNSA.

The chain employs TRBV5-5 and TRBJ2-3; D unclear. CDR3 size: 11 residues. Germline V CDR1 and CDR2: SGHKS, YYEKEE (reference sequence). V lost 2 bases and J 7 bases, leaving 5 bases between the germline ends. CDR3 sequence (DNA): TGTGCCAGCAGCTTTTCTAATACGCAGTATTTT. Encoded protein: CASSFSNTQYF.

This chain links TRBV2 with TRBJ1-5, with D tentatively TRBD1 (5 bases). The CDR3 consists of 14 residues. Trimming shortened V by 8 bases and J by 3 bases, and 14 bases separated the two germline ends. Germline V gene lookup returns CDR1 SNHLY and CDR2 FYNNEI. CDR3 sequence (DNA): TGTGCCAGCGGGGGATCGGGGATCAATCAGCCCCAGCATTTT. Encoded protein: CASGGSGINQPQHF.

The chain carries TRBV5-6 and TRBJ1-2, with D perhaps matching TRBD1 (5 bases). The CDR3 has 16 amino acids. The germline V gene has CDR1 SGHDT and CDR2 YYEEEE. Trimming removed 3 bases at V and 7 bases at J, with 22 bases between. The CDR3, as DNA: TGTGCCAGCAGCTGGGCCCGCAGGGCCGACGCATCTGGCTACACCTTC. Its translation is CASSWARRADASGYTF.

The V call is TRBV7-2, the J call TRBJ2-6, with 9 bases lining up with TRBD1. J was trimmed by 0 bases and V by 2 bases; bases with no gene match: 8. The V gene's germline CDR1 is SGHTA and CDR2 FQGNSA. The CDR3 length is 19 residues. The CDR3 DNA reads as TGTGCCAGCAGCTTATTTCGGACAGGGGCACTCTCTGGGGCCAACGTCCTGACTTTC. Protein sequence: CASSLFRTGALSGANVLTF. Combining the CDR3 with reference TRBV7-2 and TRBJ2-6 gives the whole variable domain GAGVSQSPSNKVTEKGKDVELRCDPISGHTALYWYRQSLGQGLEFLIYFQGNSAPDKSGLPSDRFSAERTGGSVSTLTIQRTQQEDSAVYLCASSLFRTGALSGANVLTFGAGSRLTVL.

The chain has TRBV25-1 and TRBJ2-3, with D perhaps TRBD1 (6 bases). The CDR3 is 15 residues long. V lost 5 bases, J lost 5 bases, and 17 bases lay in between. CDR1 and CDR2 from the germline V gene are MGHDK and SYGVNS. This CDR3 reads CASSPQGRGGDTQYF. CDR3 nucleotide sequence: TGTGCCAGCAGTCCCCAGGGACGAGGGGGAGATACGCAGTATTTT.

This clone was seen a single time. The chain uses TRBV7-2 and TRBJ2-5; no clear D. The CDR3 runs to 12 residues. From germline, CDR1 is SGHTA and CDR2 FQGNSA. V gave up 4 bases and J gave up 5 bases, with 8 bases separating them. CDR3 nucleotides: TGTGCCAGCAGCTACTTCAGGGAGACCCAGTACTTC. This translates into CASSYFRETQYF.

This clone has only one observation. The chain uses TRBV28 and TRBJ2-3; 8 bases map to TRBD2. Germline assignment: CDR1 MDHEN and CDR2 SYDVKM. The trim removed 6 bases at V and 4 bases at J, leaving 12 bases unmatched. CDR3 length: 16 residues. The CDR3 nucleotides read TGTGCCAGCAGAGAGAGACTAGCGCCTGGGGCAGATACGCAGTATTTT. Its translation: CASRERLAPGADTQYF. Variable domain in full (rest from reference TRBV28 and TRBJ2-3): DVKVTQSSRYLVKRTGEKVFLECVQDMDHENMFWYRQDPGLGLRLIYFSYDVKMKEKGDIPEGYSVSREKKERFSLILESASTNQTSMYLCASRERLAPGADTQYFGPGTRLTVL.

This chain uses TRBV10-3 with TRBJ2-1; D is perhaps TRBD1 (5 bases). The CDR3 consists of 14 residues. V shed 2 bases and J shed 6 bases, with 11 bases lying between them. Germline CDR1 ENHRY, CDR2 SYGVKD. This CDR3 reads CAISEPRVANEQFF. The DNA for the CDR3 is TGTGCCATCAGTGAGCCCAGGGTTGCCAATGAGCAGTTCTTC.

The chain combines TRBV9 with TRBJ2-3; maybe TRBD1 (6 bases). The CDR3 is 15 amino acids. Germline-derived CDR1 and CDR2 are SGDLS and YYNGEE. Trimming cost V 0 bases and J 6 bases, with 14 bases left between them. The CDR3 reads CASSVGQGWVDTQYF. The CDR3 coding sequence is TGTGCCAGCAGCGTAGGGCAGGGGTGGGTCGATACGCAGTATTTT.

The rearrangement joins TRBV7-2 to TRBJ2-5, with D possibly called TRBD1 or TRBD2 (5 bases each). Germline CDR1 reads SGHTA; CDR2 reads FQGNSA. This CDR3 spans 14 amino acids. Trimming removed 8 bases from V and 1 base from J, with 14 bases in between. The CDR3 nucleotides are TGTGCCAGCTCCCGGGACCAATCCCAAGAGACCCAGTACTTC. It yields the protein CASSRDQSQETQYF.